This entry concerns a single T cell receptor (beta chain). The antigen is not known. Primers used in a second PCR of roughly 6 to 11 cycles were a sample-barcoded 5' primer and a J-beta primer mix. TCRdb re-called the 5' RACE reads with MiXCR, one entry per CDR3 protein. The sample holds roughly 640,000 distinct CDR3 sequences; around 31% are singletons and the top ten take roughly 14%. Donation came from healthy Caucasian individuals in Russia who were aged roughly 6 to 100. Between the trimmed V and J ends, which lost 1 base and 10 bases, there was a span of 13 bases. This CDR3 contains 13 residues. The entry originates in a study of blood T cells in healthy people across ages. Study at large: Researchers report that template switching captured about one barcoded beta molecule per two T cells.

General study findings and limits: Long-lived donors exceeded aged donors in naive CD4+ cells and diversity.

What was sequenced was blood. The V and J genes are TRBV12-3 or TRBV12-4 and TRBJ1-1, with D unresolved. This clonotype was obtained from a woman older than 75 in good health. CDR3 in amino acids: CASSLESGVGAFF. CDR3 nucleotide sequence: TGTGCCAGCAGTTTAGAGTCCGGGGTGGGAGCTTTCTTT.